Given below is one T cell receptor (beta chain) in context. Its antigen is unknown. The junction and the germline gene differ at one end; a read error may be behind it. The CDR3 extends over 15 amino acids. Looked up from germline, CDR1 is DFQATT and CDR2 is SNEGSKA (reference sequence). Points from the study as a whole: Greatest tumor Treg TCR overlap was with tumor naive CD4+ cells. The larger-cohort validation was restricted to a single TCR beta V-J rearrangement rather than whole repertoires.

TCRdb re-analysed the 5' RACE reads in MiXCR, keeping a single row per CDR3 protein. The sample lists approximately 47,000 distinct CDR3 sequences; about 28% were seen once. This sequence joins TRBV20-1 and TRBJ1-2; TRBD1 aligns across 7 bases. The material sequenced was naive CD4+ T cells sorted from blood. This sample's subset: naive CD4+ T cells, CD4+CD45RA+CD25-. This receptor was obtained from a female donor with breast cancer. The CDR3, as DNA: TGCAGTGCTATCGGGACAGCCTATTCCAACTATGGCTGCACCTTC. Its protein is CSAIGTAYSNYGCTF.